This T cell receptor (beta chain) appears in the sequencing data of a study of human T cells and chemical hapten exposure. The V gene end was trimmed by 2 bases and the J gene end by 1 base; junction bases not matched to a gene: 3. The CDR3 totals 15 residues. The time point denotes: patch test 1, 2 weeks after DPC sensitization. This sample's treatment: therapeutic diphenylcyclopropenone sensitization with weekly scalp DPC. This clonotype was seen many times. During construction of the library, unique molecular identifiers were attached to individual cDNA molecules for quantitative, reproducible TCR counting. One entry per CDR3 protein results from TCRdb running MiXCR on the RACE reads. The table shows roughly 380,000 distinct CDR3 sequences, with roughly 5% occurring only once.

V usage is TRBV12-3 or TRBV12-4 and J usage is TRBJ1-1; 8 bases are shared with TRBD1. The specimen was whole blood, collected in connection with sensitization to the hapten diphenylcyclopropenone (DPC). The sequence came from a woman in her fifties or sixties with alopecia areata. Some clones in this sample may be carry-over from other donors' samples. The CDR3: CASSLSGGANTEAFF. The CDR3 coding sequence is TGTGCCAGCAGTTTATCAGGGGGCGCGAACACTGAAGCTTTCTTT.